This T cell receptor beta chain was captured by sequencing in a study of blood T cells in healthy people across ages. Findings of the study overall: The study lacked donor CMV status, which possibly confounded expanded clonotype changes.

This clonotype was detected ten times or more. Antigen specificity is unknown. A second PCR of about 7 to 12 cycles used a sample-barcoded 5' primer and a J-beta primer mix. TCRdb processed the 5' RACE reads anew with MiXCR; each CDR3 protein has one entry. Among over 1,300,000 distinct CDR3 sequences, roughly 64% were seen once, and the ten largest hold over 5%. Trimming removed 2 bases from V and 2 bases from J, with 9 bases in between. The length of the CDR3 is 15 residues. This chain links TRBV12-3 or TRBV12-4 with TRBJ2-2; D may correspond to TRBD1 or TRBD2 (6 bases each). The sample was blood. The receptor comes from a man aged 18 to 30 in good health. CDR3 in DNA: TGTGCCAGCAGTTTAAGGGGGGCTAACACCGGGGAGCTGTTTTTT. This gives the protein CASSLRGANTGELFF.